The clone carrying this T cell receptor (beta chain) has only a few counts. These data come from a study of CDR3 diversity in severe acne. TCRdb ran MiXCR on the PCR reads and lists one entry per CDR3 protein. Here the sample spans 100,000 or so distinct CDR3 sequences, 51% being singletons. Germline CDR1 MNHEY, CDR2 SMNVEV (reference sequence). Deletions cut 2 bases from V and 14 bases from J, with 18 bases between. This CDR3 has 13 amino acids. This clonotype was sampled from a male donor with acne. The rearrangement uses TRBV27 and TRBJ1-1; D may be TRBD1 (5 bases). Sample: blood. CDR3 protein: CASSLTGGPDIFF. CDR3 nucleotide sequence: TGTGCCAGCAGTTTAACCGGGGGTCCCGACATCTTCTTT.